Shown below are 24 T cell receptor beta chains from a single sample sequenced in a study of shared clonotypes between healthy human individuals. In the naive CD8 group, cells lacked CD45RO and were positively selected for CCR7, so terminally differentiated effector memory CD45RA+ cells were left out. The method was immunoSEQ multiplex PCR; TCRdb's version includes in-frame clones alone and lacks a portion of them. The data hold roughly 890,000 clones, with nearly 95% observed a single time. Sequenced input: naive CD8+ T cells sorted from blood. All receptors come from a man between 25 and 39 years old in good health.

This sequence joins TRBV7-6 and TRBJ2-1; TRBD2 agrees at 9 bases. Germline CDR1 reads SGHVS; CDR2 reads FNYEAQ. This CDR3 spans 16 amino acids. V dropped 5 bases and J dropped 7; count of bases not matched to a gene: 12. In nucleotides, the CDR3 is TGTGCCAGCAGCATCGTCGGCGGGAGGGGATATAATGAGCAGTTCTTC. Translated: CASSIVGGRGYNEQFF.

The V call is TRBV6-1, the J call TRBJ1-2, with TRBD1 matching 9 bases. In germline, CDR1 is MNHNS, CDR2 SASEGT. The trim removed 8 bases at V and 10 bases at J, leaving 2 bases unmatched. The CDR3 has 10 residues. The CDR3 sequence is CASQQGAYTF. The CDR3 DNA reads TGTGCCAGCCAACAGGGGGCCTACACCTTC.

With respect to this clone: Different DNA sequences within this sample yield the same CDR3. This chain links TRBV9 with TRBJ2-1; 13 nucleotides align to TRBD2. Germline CDR1 SGDLS, CDR2 YYNGEE. J was trimmed by 5 bases and V by 7 bases; bases with no gene match: 3. This CDR3 has 14 amino acids. Here the CDR3 reads CASSGTSGNNEQFF. DNA for the CDR3: TGTGCCAGCTCGGGGACTAGCGGGAACAATGAGCAGTTCTTC.

The V gene is TRBV15, the J gene TRBJ2-7, with D possibly TRBD2 on 6 matching bases. The ends were cut back, 0 bases at V and 4 bases at J, with 13 bases in the middle. CDR1 and CDR2 from the germline V gene are LNHNV and YYDKDF (reference sequence). This CDR3 region has 15 residues. The CDR3 here is CATSRDRGKTYEQYF. For the CDR3, the DNA is TGTGCCACCAGCAGAGATCGGGGGAAAACTTACGAGCAGTACTTC.

This chain joins TRBV7-3 and TRBJ2-3; D gene ambiguous. The germline V and J ends were trimmed by 3 bases and 0 bases, with 10 bases remaining between them. CDR3 length: 15 residues. Looked up from germline, CDR1 is SGHTA and CDR2 is FQGTGA. In DNA form, the CDR3 reads TGTGCCAGCAGCTTTGGGATATCTAGCACAGATACGCAGTATTTT. It is translated as CASSFGISSTDTQYF.

This clone has only a few counts. The chain is built from TRBV6-6 and TRBJ1-4; unclear D gene. V was clipped by 3 bases and J by 4 bases, with 6 bases between them. Germline loops: CDR1 MNHNY, CDR2 SVGAGI (reference sequence). This CDR3 comprises 13 residues. The CDR3 DNA sequence: TGTGCCAGCAGTTATAGGGTTAATGAAAAACTGTTTTTT. Translating gives CASSYRVNEKLFF.

CDR3 bases: TGTGCCAGCAGTGCACAGGGGAGGCCCCAGCATTTT. This translates into CASSAQGRPQHF. J is TRBJ1-5 and V is TRBV28; TRBD1 matches 7 bases. CDR1 is MDHEN, CDR2 SYDVKM, per germline. Losses at the gene ends were 5 bases for V and 9 bases for J; bases not matched to a gene: 4. The CDR3 spans 12 residues. The full variable domain, its missing parts supplied by reference TRBV28 and TRBJ1-5, is DVKVTQSSRYLVKRTGEKVFLECVQDMDHENMFWYRQDPGLGLRLIYFSYDVKMKEKGDIPEGYSVSREKKERFSLILESASTNQTSMYLCASSAQGRPQHFGDGTRLSIL.

CDR3 loop: CASSLPSGRVEDGYTF. In nucleotides, the CDR3 is TGTGCCAGCAGCTTACCTTCCGGCAGGGTAGAGGATGGCTACACCTTC. This chain uses TRBV7-9 with TRBJ1-2, with a weak D call TRBD1 (5 bases). This CDR3 is 16 amino acids long. Germline values: CDR1 SEHNR, CDR2 FQNEAQ (reference sequence). V lost 2 bases, J lost 6 bases, and 19 bases lay in between.

The chain employs TRBV7-9 and TRBJ2-5; unclear D gene. V was pared by 6 bases and J by 1 base, with 12 bases between. CDR3 length equals 14 residues. Germline V CDR1 and CDR2: SEHNR, FQNEAQ (reference sequence). Here the CDR3 DNA reads TGTGCCAGCAGTTCCCCGGGCCTCCAAGAGACCCAGTACTTC. The encoded protein is CASSSPGLQETQYF.

The chain is built from TRBV6-1 and TRBJ1-1; the D is unclear. Germline CDR1 reads MNHNS; CDR2 reads SASEGT. Trimming removed 0 bases from V and 3 bases from J, with 14 bases in between. The CDR3 loop spans 16 amino acids. CDR3 sequence (DNA): TGTGCCAGCAGTGAAGCGCATTTCTGGAGTGACACTGAAGCTTTCTTT. As protein: CASSEAHFWSDTEAFF.

This chain joins TRBV2 and TRBJ2-3; no reliable D call. Germline V gives CDR1 SNHLY, CDR2 FYNNEI. The V end was cut by 8 bases, the J end by 6 bases, with 9 bases between. This CDR3 is built from 11 residues. The CDR3 DNA reads TGTGCCAGCGGGATTGAGGATACGCAGTATTTT. Translated, it gives CASGIEDTQYF.

This chain connects TRBV7-9 to TRBJ2-2; perhaps TRBD1 as D (5 bases). Germline V CDR1 and CDR2: SEHNR, FQNEAQ (reference sequence). The length of the CDR3 is 15 residues. The V gene lost 5 bases and the J gene lost 8 bases, with 18 bases spanning the gap. The CDR3 sequence: CASSLTAPILGELFF. CDR3 DNA: TGTGCCAGCAGCCTGACAGCGCCAATACTGGGGGAGCTGTTTTTT. The whole variable domain, filled in from reference TRBV7-9 and TRBJ2-2, reads DTGVSQNPRHKITKRGQNVTFRCDPISEHNRLYWYRQTLGQGPEFLTYFQNEAQLEKSRLLSDRFSAERPKGSFSTLEIQRTEQGDSAMYLCASSLTAPILGELFFGEGSRLTVL.

This chain joins TRBV21-1 and TRBJ2-3; TRBD2, as called in the table, went unchecked against the DNA. TRBV21-1 is marked as a pseudogene. The CDR3 is made up of 13 amino acids. CDR3: CASSGGGLSEQYF. Written as DNA, the CDR3 is TGTGCCAGCAGCGGGGGAGGACTTTCCGAGCAGTATTTT.

The rearrangement links TRBV28 to TRBJ2-1; D is unclear. The V end lost 3 bases, the J end lost 7 bases, and 16 bases lay between the germline ends. The CDR3 is 15 residues long. Germline lookup yields CDR1 MDHEN and CDR2 SYDVKM. CDR3 protein: CASSLGIQALNEQFF. In DNA form, the CDR3 reads TGTGCCAGCAGTTTGGGAATACAAGCATTGAATGAGCAGTTCTTC.

Worth noting for this clone: Other DNA sequences in this sample translate to the same CDR3. The chain is built from TRBV10-1 and TRBJ2-7, with TRBD1 matching over 10 bases. Trimming cost V 3 bases and J 5 bases; bases outside gene matches: 1. CDR3 length: 13 residues. Germline CDR1 and CDR2: WNHNN and SYGVQD (reference sequence). The CDR3 sequence is CASSEDRGHEQYF. The DNA for the CDR3 is TGCGCCAGCAGTGAAGACAGGGGGCACGAGCAGTACTTC.

V usage is TRBV14 and J usage is TRBJ2-7; D remains unclear. V gave up 0 bases and J gave up 0 bases, with 6 bases separating them. The CDR3 has 14 amino acids. Germline V gives CDR1 SGHDN, CDR2 FVKESK. In DNA, the CDR3 is TGTGCCAGCAGCCAAGAAGCCAGCTCCTACGAGCAGTACTTC. Amino acids: CASSQEASSYEQYF.

The chain links TRBV6-1 to TRBJ2-7; TRBD2 matches at 10 bases. The CDR3 runs to 13 residues. V shed 6 bases and J 3 bases; nucleotides not matched to a gene: 2. Germline CDR1 reads MNHNS; CDR2 reads SASEGT. As DNA, the CDR3 is TGTGCCAGCAGACTAGCGGGGAACTACGAGCAGTACTTC. Amino acids: CASRLAGNYEQYF.

This chain joins TRBV10-3 and TRBJ1-2; D might be TRBD1 (5 bases). The CDR3 runs 12 residues. CDR1 ENHRY and CDR2 SYGVKD come from the germline V gene. Trimming took off 7 bases at V and 13 bases at J, with 19 bases between the two ends. Here the CDR3 DNA reads TGTGCCATCACCGGTGAGGGGAGGGGAGTCACCTTC. It encodes CAITGEGRGVTF.

V is TRBV10-1 and J is TRBJ2-2; possibly TRBD1 for D (5 bases). This CDR3 is built from 13 residues. Germline CDR1 WNHNN, CDR2 SYGVQD (reference sequence). V was clipped by 9 bases and J by 5 bases, with 13 bases between them. The DNA of the CDR3 is TGCGCCAGTTCCGAAAGGGGTACCGGGGAGCTGTTTTTT. This translates into CASSERGTGELFF.

This clone showed up just once. This sequence joins TRBV27 and TRBJ2-2, with 7 nucleotides matching TRBD1. J was trimmed by 5 bases and V by 5 bases; bases with no gene match: 11. Germline CDR1 is MNHEY and CDR2 is SMNVEV (reference sequence). CDR3 length: 16 residues. This CDR3 reads CASSLLGGFVTGELFF. As DNA, the CDR3 is TGTGCCAGCAGTCTTTTAGGGGGCTTCGTGACCGGGGAGCTGTTTTTT.

This clone was picked up one time. This chain connects TRBV2 to TRBJ2-1; 9 positions agree with TRBD2. V lost 7 bases, J lost 4 bases, and 8 bases stayed unmatched. The CDR3 totals 15 residues. Per germline, CDR1 SNHLY and CDR2 FYNNEI. The CDR3 sequence: CASTQGLAGYNEQFF. Written as DNA, the CDR3 is TGTGCCAGCACCCAGGGGCTAGCGGGATACAATGAGCAGTTCTTC.

The chain uses TRBV29-1 and TRBJ2-5; either TRBD1 or TRBD2 may fit D (5 bases each). Trimming took 7 bases from V and 3 from J, leaving 12 bases between them. The CDR3 extends over 12 amino acids. Germline CDR1 is SQVTM and CDR2 is ANQGSEA. CDR3 region: CSAWGKEETQYF. CDR3 nucleotide sequence: TGCAGCGCCTGGGGGAAGGAAGAGACCCAGTACTTC.

The V call is TRBV11-2, the J call TRBJ2-1; possibly TRBD1 for D (6 bases). CDR1 and CDR2 (germline): SGHAT, FQNNGV. The germline V and J ends were trimmed by 2 bases and 4 bases, with 21 bases remaining between them. The CDR3 is made up of 18 amino acids. CDR3: CASSLRGWSGLSYNEQFF. CDR3 nucleotide sequence: TGTGCCAGCAGCTTAAGGGGGTGGTCAGGGCTCAGTTACAATGAGCAGTTCTTC.

The chain recombines TRBV27 with TRBJ2-2; 11 nucleotides match TRBD2. The germline gives CDR1 MNHEY, CDR2 SMNVEV (reference sequence). This CDR3 has 16 amino acids. The ends lost 6 bases at V and 2 bases at J; junction bases unmatched: 5. CDR3 sequence: CASSLSGRANTGELFF. The CDR3 region has the DNA TGTGCCAGCAGCCTTAGCGGGAGGGCAAACACCGGGGAGCTGTTTTTT.